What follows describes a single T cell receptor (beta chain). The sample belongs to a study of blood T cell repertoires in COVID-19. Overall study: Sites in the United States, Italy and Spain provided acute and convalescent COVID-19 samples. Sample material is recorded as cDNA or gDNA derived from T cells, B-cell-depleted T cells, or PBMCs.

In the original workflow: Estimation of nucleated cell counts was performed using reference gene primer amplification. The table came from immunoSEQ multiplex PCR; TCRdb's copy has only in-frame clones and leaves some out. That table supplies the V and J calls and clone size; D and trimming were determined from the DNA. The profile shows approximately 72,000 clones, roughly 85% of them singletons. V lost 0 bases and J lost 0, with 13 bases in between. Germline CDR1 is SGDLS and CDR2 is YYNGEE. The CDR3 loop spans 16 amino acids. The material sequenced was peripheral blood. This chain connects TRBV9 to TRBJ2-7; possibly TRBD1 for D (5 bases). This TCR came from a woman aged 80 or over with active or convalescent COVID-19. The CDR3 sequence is CASSVGQGENSYEQYF. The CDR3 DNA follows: TGTGCCAGCAGCGTAGGTCAGGGTGAAAACTCCTACGAGCAGTACTTC.